One sample yielded the 29 T cell receptor beta chains listed below, sequenced in a study of pediatric ulcerative colitis. The assay was immunoSEQ multiplex PCR, and TCRdb's table has in-frame clones only and misses some. The repertoire holds about 18,000 clones, with approximately 80% as singletons. Rectal tissue came from one to two pinch biopsies taken at colonoscopy. Material: gut tissue. Every receptor here comes from a boy younger than 18 who was a control in a study of pediatric ulcerative colitis.

The rearrangement links TRBV15 to TRBJ2-1, with D hard to call. The V end lost 3 bases, the J end lost 4 bases, and 19 bases lay between the germline ends. The germline V gene has CDR1 LNHNV and CDR2 YYDKDF (reference sequence). The CDR3 length is 17 residues. The CDR3, as DNA: TGTGCCACCAGCAGGGACGAAGGTGGTGAGGCTTACAATGAGCAGTTCTTC. Protein product: CATSRDEGGEAYNEQFF.

The J gene is TRBJ1-4, the V gene TRBV19; D is undetermined. Deletions cut 5 bases from V and 8 bases from J, with 3 bases between. Per germline, CDR1 LNHDA and CDR2 SQIVND (reference sequence). The CDR3 spans 10 residues. The CDR3: CASSREKLFF. DNA for the CDR3: TGTGCCAGTAGTCGAGAAAAACTGTTTTTT.

This chain connects TRBV7-6 to TRBJ2-3; 11 positions match TRBD2. The CDR3 covers 15 residues. In germline, CDR1 is SGHVS, CDR2 FNYEAQ. V dropped 3 bases and J dropped 5; count of bases not matched to a gene: 4. For the CDR3, the DNA is TGTGCCAGCAGCTTTACTAGCGGGAGCGAAGATACGCAGTATTTT. It specifies CASSFTSGSEDTQYF.

The CDR3 DNA reads as TGTGCCAGCAGTTTATCGACAGGGGGGAACACTGAAGCTTTCTTT. Its protein product is CASSLSTGGNTEAFF. This chain links TRBV27 with TRBJ1-1, with 9 bases matching TRBD1. Germline-derived CDR1 and CDR2 are MNHEY and SMNVEV (reference sequence). This CDR3 region has 15 residues. The V segment lost 0 bases and the J segment 1 base; nucleotides outside the gene matches: 0.

The chain couples TRBV20-1 to TRBJ2-1; D uncertain. Germline CDR1 DFQATT, CDR2 SNEGSKA (reference sequence). Trimming cost V 4 bases and J 7 bases, with 5 bases left between them. The CDR3 is 10 residues long. CDR3 in DNA: TGCAGTGCTATTGCAAATGAGCAGTTCTTC. This encodes CSAIANEQFF.

The rearrangement uses TRBV4-2 and TRBJ2-1, with 9 nucleotides matching TRBD2. V shed 1 base and J 5 bases; nucleotides not matched to a gene: 6. The V gene's germline CDR1 is LGHNA and CDR2 YNFKEQ. The CDR3 totals 16 residues. CDR3 nucleotide sequence: TGTGCCAGCAGCCAAGCGTACAGCGGGGGGAACAATGAGCAGTTCTTC. Protein product: CASSQAYSGGNNEQFF.

V gene TRBV27 combines with J gene TRBJ2-3; no clear D. The V and J ends lost 2 bases and 1 base respectively, with 7 bases between them. The CDR3 is 14 amino acids. Germline V gene data show CDR1 as MNHEY and CDR2 as SMNVEV (reference sequence). The CDR3 reads CASSLTGGTDTQYF. As DNA, the CDR3 is TGTGCCAGCAGTTTAACTGGGGGCACAGATACGCAGTATTTT.

This clone ranks as large. V and J are TRBV19 and TRBJ1-4; perhaps TRBD1 as D (6 bases). The CDR3 is 14 amino acids. Deletions cut 10 bases from V and 6 bases from J, with 18 bases between. The V gene's germline CDR1 is LNHDA and CDR2 SQIVND (reference sequence). CDR3 DNA: TGTGCCACCCGTGTACAGGGTGGATATGAAAAACTGTTTTTT. Translation gives CATRVQGGYEKLFF.

The chain employs TRBV11-3 and TRBJ2-5; TRBD1 or TRBD2 may be the D gene (5 bases each). V lost 8 bases to trimming and J lost 2 bases, with 12 bases between them. This CDR3 contains 13 residues. Germline CDR1 is SGHNT and CDR2 is YENEEA. The CDR3 nucleotides read TGTGCCAGCTCCTGGGGACGGCAAGAGACCCAGTACTTC. Its protein is CASSWGRQETQYF.

This clone showed up just a few times. The CDR3 protein is CASKRSGSLDEQFF. Written as DNA, the CDR3 is TGTGCCAGCAAGCGCAGCGGATCGTTGGATGAGCAGTTCTTC. The chain employs TRBV6-1 and TRBJ2-1, with D possibly matching TRBD2 (5 bases). The CDR3 spans 14 residues. Germline lookup yields CDR1 MNHNS and CDR2 SASEGT. V lost 7 bases and J lost 8, with 18 bases in between.

This clone was seen more than once but under ten times. The genes are TRBV5-1 and TRBJ2-7; 8 positions match TRBD1. V lost 5 bases to trimming and J lost 7 bases; unmatched junction nucleotides: 8. The CDR3 covers 13 residues. The germline V gene has CDR1 SGHRS and CDR2 YFSETQ. CDR3 in amino acids: CASRSQTGEEQYF. CDR3 nucleotide sequence: TGCGCCAGCAGGTCGCAGACAGGGGAAGAGCAGTACTTC. The full variable domain, in which reference TRBV5-1 and TRBJ2-7 provide the parts outside the CDR3, is KAGVTQTPRYLIKTRGQQVTLSCSPISGHRSVSWYQQTPGQGLQFLFEYFSETQRNKGNFPGRFSGRQFSNSRSEMNVSTLELGDSALYLCASRSQTGEEQYFGPGTRLTVT.

The chain is built from TRBV7-3 and TRBJ2-1; TRBD2 might be the D (6 bases). The CDR3 spans 12 residues. Trimming took off 4 bases at V and 9 bases at J, with 10 bases between the two ends. In germline, CDR1 is SGHTA, CDR2 FQGTGA. CDR3 bases: TGTGCCAGCAGCTCCCCCGGGGGTGAGCAGTTCTTC. Translating gives CASSSPGGEQFF.

The rearrangement uses TRBV5-4 and TRBJ2-1, with 9 bases aligning to TRBD2. The CDR3 is made up of 13 amino acids. Germline lookup yields CDR1 SGHNT and CDR2 YYREEE (reference sequence). The V and J ends lost 3 bases and 7 bases, in that order; junction bases with no gene match: 2. CDR3 nucleotide sequence: TGTGCCAGCAGCTCTGGACTAGCGAATGAGCAGTTCTTC. Residues: CASSSGLANEQFF.

The chain couples TRBV7-7 to TRBJ2-1; 7 bases line up with TRBD2. Germline V gives CDR1 SSHAT, CDR2 FNYEAQ (reference sequence). The V gene end was trimmed by 3 bases and the J gene end by 3 bases; junction bases not matched to a gene: 11. This CDR3 spans 17 amino acids. CDR3 protein: CASSLGTPGDYYNEQFF. In nucleotides, the CDR3 is TGTGCCAGCAGCTTGGGCACTCCTGGGGACTACTACAATGAGCAGTTCTTC.

As concerns this clone: Other DNA variants within this sample encode the same CDR3. The J gene is TRBJ2-1, the V gene TRBV5-1, with D uncertain. Germline CDR1 is SGHRS and CDR2 is YFSETQ. The CDR3 length is 16 residues. The V gene lost 3 bases and the J gene lost 5 bases, with 18 bases spanning the gap. The CDR3 region is CASSWLGGIAHNEQFF. The DNA for the CDR3 is TGCGCCAGCAGCTGGCTGGGCGGTATCGCCCACAATGAGCAGTTCTTC.

CDR3 nucleotides: TGCAGTGCTAGTGGCAACAATGAGCAGTTCTTC. Protein sequence: CSASGNNEQFF. V is TRBV20-1 and J is TRBJ2-1; D call uncertain. This CDR3 region has 11 residues. Germline CDR1 is DFQATT and CDR2 is SNEGSKA (reference sequence). The V gene lost 3 bases and the J gene lost 5 bases, with 5 bases spanning the gap.

A few counts support this clone. This chain connects TRBV9 to TRBJ1-2, with D unclear. The CDR3 consists of 11 residues. Germline V lookup: CDR1 SGDLS, CDR2 YYNGEE. V was pared by 7 bases and J by 1 base, with 5 bases between. The CDR3 here is CASGSNYGYTF. For the CDR3, the DNA is TGTGCCAGCGGAAGTAACTATGGCTACACCTTC. Filled out from reference TRBV9 and TRBJ1-2, the complete variable domain reads DSGVTQTPKHLITATGQRVTLRCSPRSGDLSVYWYQQSLDQGLQFLIQYYNGEERAKGNILERFSAQQFPDLHSELNLSSLELGDSALYFCASGSNYGYTFGSGTRLTVV.

The rearrangement joins TRBV10-3 to TRBJ2-5; possible D gene TRBD1, 5 bases. V lost 3 bases and J lost 4, with 12 bases in between. The CDR3 runs 14 residues. Germline-derived CDR1 and CDR2 are ENHRY and SYGVKD. The CDR3 region has the DNA TGTGCCATCAGTGACAGCCAGGGTGGAGAGACCCAGTACTTC. Its protein is CAISDSQGGETQYF.

V gene TRBV4-1 combines with J gene TRBJ2-7; 8 positions agree with TRBD1. V was pared by 0 bases and J by 2 bases, with 9 bases of the junction left unmatched. Germline CDR1 reads MGHRA; CDR2 reads YSYEKL. The CDR3 runs 17 residues. The DNA for the CDR3 is TGCGCCAGCAGCCAAGAGAGGTTTAGGACAGGGCCCTACGAGCAGTACTTC. Protein product: CASSQERFRTGPYEQYF.

On this clone: Other DNA sequences within the sample encode an identical CDR3. This chain connects TRBV29-1 to TRBJ2-7, with D uncertain. CDR1 and CDR2 (germline): SQVTM, ANQGSEA. The CDR3 totals 11 residues. Between the trimmed V and J ends, which lost 3 bases and 3 bases, there was a span of 6 bases. In nucleotides, the CDR3 is TGCAGCGTTGAGGCGGACTACGAGCAGTACTTC. Encoded protein: CSVEADYEQYF.

This rearrangement joins TRBV5-4 to TRBJ2-7, with 7 bases lining up with TRBD1. Germline assignment: CDR1 SGHNT and CDR2 YYREEE (reference sequence). V shed 4 bases, J shed 8 bases, and the junction held 6 bases outside the gene matches. The CDR3 is 12 residues long. CDR3 region: CASSQPGGKQYF. The CDR3 nucleotides are TGTGCCAGCAGCCAACCAGGGGGAAAGCAGTACTTC.

The CDR3 loop is CASSSSGTSNTGELFF. CDR3 in DNA: TGTGCCAGCAGCAGCAGCGGGACTAGCAATACCGGGGAGCTGTTTTTT. The V and J genes are TRBV7-9 and TRBJ2-2, with 9 bases matching TRBD2. Germline assignment: CDR1 SEHNR and CDR2 FQNEAQ (reference sequence). The CDR3 is made up of 16 amino acids. V dropped 5 bases and J dropped 5; count of bases not matched to a gene: 9.

This chain connects TRBV27 to TRBJ1-1; 7 bases fit TRBD1. The V gene's germline CDR1 is MNHEY and CDR2 SMNVEV (reference sequence). The length of the CDR3 is 14 residues. V gave up 3 bases and J gave up 4 bases; unmatched junction bases: 5. CDR3: CASSFNRGSTEAFF. CDR3 nucleotides: TGTGCCAGCAGTTTCAACAGGGGCAGCACTGAAGCTTTCTTT.

The chain is built from TRBV2 and TRBJ1-5, with D perhaps TRBD1 (6 bases). Germline V lookup: CDR1 SNHLY, CDR2 FYNNEI. The CDR3 loop spans 18 amino acids. Trimming removed 1 base from V and 0 bases from J, with 16 bases in between. The CDR3 loop reads CASSEVLWGGLSNQPQHF. CDR3 DNA: TGTGCCAGCAGTGAAGTGCTATGGGGGGGCCTTAGCAATCAGCCCCAGCATTTT.

The chain links TRBV18 to TRBJ1-1, with D perhaps TRBD1 (5 bases). The V and J ends lost 1 base and 1 base respectively, with 13 bases between them. Germline V gene data show CDR1 as KGHSH and CDR2 as LQKENI. The CDR3 runs 16 residues. CDR3 amino acids: CASSPRRTTENTEAFF. The CDR3 DNA is TGTGCCAGCTCACCACGACGAACGACAGAGAACACTGAAGCTTTCTTT.

This clone counts as medium-sized (0.01 to 0.1%). The genes are TRBV29-1 and TRBJ2-1; D possibly uses TRBD1 or TRBD2 (7 bases each). The germline CDR1 and CDR2 sequences are SQVTM and ANQGSEA. The CDR3 runs 13 residues. The V end was cut by 6 bases, the J end by 4 bases, with 13 bases between. The CDR3 spells CSVRQGLYNEQFF. The CDR3 DNA reads TGCAGCGTCCGACAGGGACTATACAATGAGCAGTTCTTC.

The rearrangement uses TRBV4-2 and TRBJ2-7; D gene uncertain. V lost 1 base and J 6 bases, leaving 7 bases between the germline ends. The germline CDR1 and CDR2 sequences are LGHNA and YNFKEQ. This CDR3 has 12 amino acids. CDR3 bases: TGTGCCAGCAGCCAAGGGCGAAGCGAGCAGTACTTC. Amino acid sequence: CASSQGRSEQYF.

The chain joins TRBV18 to TRBJ1-1, with D hard to call. The germline V gene has CDR1 KGHSH and CDR2 LQKENI. The ends were cut back, 3 bases at V and 3 bases at J, with 11 bases in the middle. The CDR3 is 14 amino acids. The CDR3 loop is CASSPLERDTEAFF. Written as DNA, the CDR3 is TGTGCCAGCTCACCTCTAGAGAGGGACACTGAAGCTTTCTTT.

V usage is TRBV5-6 and J usage is TRBJ2-3; D is uncertain. CDR1 and CDR2 (germline): SGHDT, YYEEEE. Trimming stripped 4 bases from V and 0 bases from J, with 6 bases between. The CDR3 totals 13 residues. The CDR3 DNA sequence: TGTGCCAGCAGCCCATATAGCACAGATACGCAGTATTTT. Amino acid sequence: CASSPYSTDTQYF. Variable domain in full (rest from reference TRBV5-6 and TRBJ2-3): DAGVTQSPTHLIKTRGQQVTLRCSPKSGHDTVSWYQQALGQGPQFIFQYYEEEERQRGNFPDRFSGHQFPNYSSELNVNALLLGDSALYLCASSPYSTDTQYFGPGTRLTVL.